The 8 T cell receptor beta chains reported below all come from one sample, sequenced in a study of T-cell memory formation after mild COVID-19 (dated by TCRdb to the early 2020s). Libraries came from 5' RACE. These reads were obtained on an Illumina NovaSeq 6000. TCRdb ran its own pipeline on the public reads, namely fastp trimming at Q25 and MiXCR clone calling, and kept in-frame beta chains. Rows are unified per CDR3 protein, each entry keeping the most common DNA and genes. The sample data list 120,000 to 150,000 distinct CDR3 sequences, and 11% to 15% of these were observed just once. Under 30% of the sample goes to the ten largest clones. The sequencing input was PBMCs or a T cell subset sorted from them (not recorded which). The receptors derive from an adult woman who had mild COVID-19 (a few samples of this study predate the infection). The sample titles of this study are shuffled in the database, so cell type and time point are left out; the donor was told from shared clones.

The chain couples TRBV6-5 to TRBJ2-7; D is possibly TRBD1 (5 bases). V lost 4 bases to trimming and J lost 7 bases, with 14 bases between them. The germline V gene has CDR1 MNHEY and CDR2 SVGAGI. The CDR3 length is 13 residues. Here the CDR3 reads CASSSGPGIEQYF. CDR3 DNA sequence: TGTGCCAGCAGTTCTGGTCCAGGGATAGAGCAGTACTTC.

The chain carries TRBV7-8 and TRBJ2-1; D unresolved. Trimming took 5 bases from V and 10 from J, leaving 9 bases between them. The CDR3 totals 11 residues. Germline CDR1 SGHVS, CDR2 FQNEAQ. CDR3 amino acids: CASSGGKEQFF. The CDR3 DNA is TGTGCCAGCAGCGGTGGCAAGGAGCAGTTCTTC.

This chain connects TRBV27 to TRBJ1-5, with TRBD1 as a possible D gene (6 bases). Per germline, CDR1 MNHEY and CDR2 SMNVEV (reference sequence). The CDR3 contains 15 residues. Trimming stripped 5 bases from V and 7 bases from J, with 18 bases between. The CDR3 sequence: CASSPYWGGDQPQHF. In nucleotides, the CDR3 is TGTGCCAGCAGTCCCTACTGGGGGGGCGACCAGCCCCAGCATTTT.

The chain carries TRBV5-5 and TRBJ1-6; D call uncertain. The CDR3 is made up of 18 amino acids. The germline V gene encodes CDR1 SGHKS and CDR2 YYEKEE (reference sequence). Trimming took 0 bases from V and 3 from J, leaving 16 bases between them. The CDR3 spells CASSLDLPHIRYNSPLHF. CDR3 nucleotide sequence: TGTGCCAGCAGCTTGGACCTCCCTCACATCCGCTATAATTCACCCCTCCACTTT.

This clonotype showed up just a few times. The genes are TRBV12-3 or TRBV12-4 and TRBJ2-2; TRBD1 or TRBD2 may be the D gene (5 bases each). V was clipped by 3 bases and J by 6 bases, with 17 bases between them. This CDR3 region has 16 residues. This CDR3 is CASSFPGPNAAGELFF. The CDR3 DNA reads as TGTGCCAGCAGTTTCCCGGGGCCGAATGCGGCCGGGGAGCTGTTTTTT.

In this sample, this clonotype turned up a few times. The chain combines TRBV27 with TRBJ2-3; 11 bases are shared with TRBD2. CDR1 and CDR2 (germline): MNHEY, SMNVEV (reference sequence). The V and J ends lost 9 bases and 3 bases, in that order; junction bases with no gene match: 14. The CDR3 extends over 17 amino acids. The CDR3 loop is CASRQVLAGVRTDTQYF. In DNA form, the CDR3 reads TGTGCCAGTCGACAGGTACTAGCGGGAGTTAGGACAGATACGCAGTATTTT.

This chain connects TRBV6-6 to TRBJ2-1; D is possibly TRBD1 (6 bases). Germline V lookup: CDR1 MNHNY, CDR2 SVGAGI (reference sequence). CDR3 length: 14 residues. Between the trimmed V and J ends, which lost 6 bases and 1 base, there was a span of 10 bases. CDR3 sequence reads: CASSAGESYNEQFF. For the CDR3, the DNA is TGTGCCAGCAGCGCAGGGGAATCCTACAATGAGCAGTTCTTC.

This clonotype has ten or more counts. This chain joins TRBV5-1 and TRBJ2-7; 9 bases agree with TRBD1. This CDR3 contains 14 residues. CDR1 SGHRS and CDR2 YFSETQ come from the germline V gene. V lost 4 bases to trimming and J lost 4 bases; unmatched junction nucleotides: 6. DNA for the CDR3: TGCGCCAGCAGCCTCGGACAGGGGAGGTACGAGCAGTACTTC. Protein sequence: CASSLGQGRYEQYF.